The 25 T cell receptor beta chains given below trace back to one sample, sequenced in a study of blood T cells in healthy people across ages (dated by TCRdb to the mid-2010s). Libraries were constructed by 5' RACE. Sequencing used an Illumina HiSeq 2500. A second PCR of about 7 to 12 cycles was performed with a sample-barcoded 5' primer and a J-beta primer mix. The raw public data were reprocessed by TCRdb itself: fastp quality trimming at Q25, MiXCR clonotype calling, in-frame beta chains only. Records with the same CDR3 protein are collapsed into one entry carrying the most frequent genes and DNA. Present in this sample are around 1.5 million distinct CDR3 sequences, roughly 64% of which were seen just once. The ten largest make up 5.5% to 8% of the sample. The sequenced material came from blood. These receptors were taken from a man aged 18 to 30 in good health.

The chain is built from TRBV6-2 or TRBV6-3 and TRBJ1-2; a possible D gene is TRBD1 (6 bases). The V and J ends lost 5 bases and 6 bases respectively, with 16 bases between them. The germline V gene has CDR1 MNHEY and CDR2 SVGEGT. The CDR3 covers 14 residues. The CDR3 spells CASSPRQAIHGYTF. CDR3 bases: TGTGCCAGCAGTCCGAGACAGGCTATTCATGGCTACACCTTC.

This clonotype came up a few times. This chain links TRBV7-2 with TRBJ2-1; 10 nucleotides line up with TRBD2. This CDR3 is 17 amino acids long. CDR1 SGHTA and CDR2 FQGNSA come from the germline V gene. The ends lost 5 bases at V and 2 bases at J; junction bases unmatched: 9. DNA for the CDR3: TGTGCCAGCAGCCTACAAAGCGGGAGGGGCCCCTACAATGAGCAGTTCTTC. It codes for CASSLQSGRGPYNEQFF. Using reference TRBV7-2 and TRBJ2-1 for the parts outside the CDR3, the full variable domain is GAGVSQSPSNKVTEKGKDVELRCDPISGHTALYWYRQSLGQGLEFLIYFQGNSAPDKSGLPSDRFSAERTGGSVSTLTIQRTQQEDSAVYLCASSLQSGRGPYNEQFFGPGTRLTVL.

This clonotype came up once. The chain carries TRBV2 and TRBJ2-5, with D maybe TRBD2 (6 bases). V was shortened by 4 bases and J by 0 bases, with 12 bases between the two germline ends. CDR3 length equals 15 residues. Germline assignment: CDR1 SNHLY and CDR2 FYNNEI. CDR3 in amino acids: CASSVGLANQETQYF. In DNA, the CDR3 is TGTGCCAGCAGTGTTGGGCTAGCGAACCAAGAGACCCAGTACTTC.

This clonotype occurred a few times. The genes are TRBV5-1 and TRBJ2-7; no reliable D call. The V and J ends lost 3 bases and 2 bases respectively, with 12 bases between them. This CDR3 comprises 14 residues. The germline V gene encodes CDR1 SGHRS and CDR2 YFSETQ. CDR3 region: CASSSTGYTYEQYF. The CDR3 DNA reads TGCGCCAGCAGCTCAACCGGGTACACCTACGAGCAGTACTTC.

V and J are TRBV21-1 and TRBJ2-7; the table names TRBD1, a call not compared with the DNA. TRBV21-1 is tagged as a pseudogene. CDR3 length: 13 residues. Here the CDR3 DNA reads TGTGCCAGCTATGTGGGGGCCTCCTACGAGCAGTACTTC. Its translation is CASYVGASYEQYF.

The chain carries TRBV27 and TRBJ2-6, with D perhaps TRBD1 (6 bases). Trimming pared 6 bases from V and 1 base from J, leaving 13 bases between. CDR3 size: 16 residues. CDR1 MNHEY and CDR2 SMNVEV come from the germline V gene (reference sequence). The CDR3 reads CASRTPTGSGANVLTF. DNA for the CDR3: TGTGCCAGCAGAACCCCTACAGGGTCTGGGGCCAACGTCCTGACTTTC.

V is TRBV28 and J is TRBJ1-2; 8 nucleotides line up with TRBD1. The CDR3 totals 13 residues. V dropped 5 bases and J dropped 6; count of bases not matched to a gene: 5. Germline V gene data show CDR1 as MDHEN and CDR2 as SYDVKM. Written as DNA, the CDR3 is TGTGCCAGCAGTCCAGGGGGCGTAAATGGCTACACCTTC. Translating it yields CASSPGGVNGYTF.

The V call is TRBV5-6, the J call TRBJ2-5, with 10 bases identical to TRBD2. CDR1 is SGHDT, CDR2 YYEEEE, per germline. V dropped 7 bases and J dropped 10; count of bases not matched to a gene: 25. CDR3 length equals 18 residues. CDR3 residues: CASFPGTSEDRVVGDQYF. In DNA form, the CDR3 reads TGTGCCAGCTTCCCCGGGACTAGCGAGGATCGAGTGGTAGGGGACCAGTACTTC.

This clonotype has only a few counts. This rearrangement joins TRBV20-1 to TRBJ2-5, with 7 positions matching TRBD2. With V trimmed by 0 bases and J by 1 base, 5 bases remained unmatched. The CDR3 consists of 15 residues. Per germline, CDR1 DFQATT and CDR2 SNEGSKA (reference sequence). In DNA, the CDR3 is TGCAGTGCTAGAGATTTGAGGGAGGGCCAAGAGACCCAGTACTTC. It is translated as CSARDLREGQETQYF.

In its sample, this clonotype was seen a few times. The rearrangement uses TRBV4-2 and TRBJ2-7; D is possibly TRBD2 (5 bases). The CDR3 extends over 15 amino acids. Germline V gene lookup returns CDR1 LGHNA and CDR2 YNFKEQ. V gave up 1 base and J gave up 1 base, with 11 bases separating them. In DNA form, the CDR3 reads TGTGCCAGCAGCCAAGGAGGACTGTCATCCTACGAGCAGTACTTC. Residues: CASSQGGLSSYEQYF.

This clonotype has only a few counts. The chain uses TRBV20-1 and TRBJ2-5; a possible D gene is TRBD2 (6 bases). The CDR3 length is 12 residues. The ends were cut back, 6 bases at V and 11 bases at J, with 19 bases in the middle. Germline V gene data show CDR1 as DFQATT and CDR2 as SNEGSKA (reference sequence). The CDR3 nucleotides are TGCAGTGCCCCGGGGGACTCCACAATGCAGTACTTC. Translating it yields CSAPGDSTMQYF.

This clonotype has just a few counts. The genes are TRBV12-3 or TRBV12-4 and TRBJ1-1; D call uncertain. The ends were cut back, 2 bases at V and 5 bases at J, with 15 bases in the middle. This CDR3 spans 15 amino acids. CDR3 DNA sequence: TGTGCCAGCAGTTTACAGTTGGGAGGTCAGACTGAAGCTTTCTTT. It codes for CASSLQLGGQTEAFF.

There are a few counts of this clonotype. This chain connects TRBV6-5 to TRBJ2-3; 14 bases are shared with TRBD2. Germline CDR1 MNHEY, CDR2 SVGAGI. The J segment lost 3 bases and the V segment lost 1 base, leaving 3 bases of the junction unmatched. There are 17 residues in the CDR3. The chain's CDR3 is CASSYWGTSGGTDTQYF. CDR3 coding DNA: TGTGCCAGCAGTTACTGGGGGACTAGCGGGGGAACAGATACGCAGTATTTT.

The chain combines TRBV6-1 with TRBJ2-5; TRBD1 aligns across 10 bases. After removal of 7 bases from V and 5 bases from J, the junction contained 7 bases not matched to a gene. Germline-derived CDR1 and CDR2 are MNHNS and SASEGT. The CDR3 is 14 amino acids. This CDR3 is CASIGDRGIETQYF. CDR3 coding DNA: TGTGCCAGCATCGGGGACAGGGGAATTGAGACCCAGTACTTC.

This chain connects TRBV27 to TRBJ2-7, with TRBD2 identical over 8 bases. Germline trimming cut 2 bases from V and 3 bases from J; bases unmatched to any gene: 9. The germline CDR1 and CDR2 sequences are MNHEY and SMNVEV (reference sequence). The CDR3 has 16 residues. This chain's CDR3 is CASSLRTSGGSYEQYF. The DNA of the CDR3 is TGTGCCAGCAGTTTAAGAACGAGCGGGGGTAGCTACGAGCAGTACTTC.

In its sample, this clonotype was seen once. The chain joins TRBV20-1 to TRBJ1-5; D may be TRBD1 (5 bases). Germline CDR1 and CDR2: DFQATT and SNEGSKA (reference sequence). The CDR3 extends over 14 amino acids. Trimming stripped 5 bases from V and 0 bases from J, with 11 bases between. The CDR3, as DNA: TGCAGTGCTCAGACAGATAATAGCAATCAGCCCCAGCATTTT. It codes for CSAQTDNSNQPQHF.

This chain uses TRBV5-1 with TRBJ1-1; D is perhaps TRBD1 (5 bases). V was clipped by 3 bases and J by 3 bases, with 12 bases between them. The CDR3 runs 14 residues. Germline V CDR1 and CDR2: SGHRS, YFSETQ. CDR3 sequence reads: CASSSGQRDTEAFF. The CDR3 nucleotides read TGCGCCAGCAGCTCTGGACAACGGGACACTGAAGCTTTCTTT.

This clonotype is a singleton in its sample. The chain has TRBV27 and TRBJ2-3; either TRBD1 or TRBD2 may supply D (6 bases each). The CDR3 is made up of 15 amino acids. Germline V CDR1 and CDR2: MNHEY, SMNVEV (reference sequence). V dropped 6 bases and J dropped 1 base, with 14 bases sitting between them. The CDR3 region has the DNA TGTGCCAGCAGCCAAGGGGGGCCTGGCACAGATACGCAGTATTTT. This encodes CASSQGGPGTDTQYF.

This clonotype showed up just once. The CDR3 loop is CASIPGQASYEQYF. The CDR3 DNA follows: TGCGCCAGCATCCCGGGACAGGCCTCATACGAGCAGTACTTC. V is TRBV10-1 and J is TRBJ2-7; 8 bases align to TRBD1. The germline CDR1 and CDR2 sequences are WNHNN and SYGVQD (reference sequence). V dropped 7 bases and J dropped 4; count of bases not matched to a gene: 9. The CDR3 is made up of 14 amino acids.

This chain links TRBV20-1 with TRBJ2-7; D may be TRBD1 (5 bases). V was pared by 2 bases and J by 0 bases, with 8 bases between. The germline V gene encodes CDR1 DFQATT and CDR2 SNEGSKA (reference sequence). This CDR3 is built from 13 residues. The CDR3 loop is CSARPDNSYEQYF. The CDR3 DNA follows: TGCAGTGCTAGACCGGACAACTCCTACGAGCAGTACTTC.

Of note for this clonotype: At one of its ends the junction is not consistent with the germline gene, which may arise from a read error. The chain combines TRBV7-2 with TRBJ2-3; 8 bases agree with TRBD1. This CDR3 is built from 16 residues. The V gene's germline CDR1 is SGHTA and CDR2 FQGNSA. CDR3 in DNA: TGTGCCGGCAGCTCCCAACGGACAGGGAAGACAGATACGCAGTATTTT. Protein: CAGSSQRTGKTDTQYF.

This clonotype was seen only a few times. The rearrangement joins TRBV5-6 to TRBJ2-4, with 7 bases that match TRBD1. Germline V gives CDR1 SGHDT, CDR2 YYEEEE. The CDR3 extends over 14 amino acids. J gave up 1 base and V 4 bases, and 2 bases lay outside the gene matches. CDR3 bases: TGTGCCAGCAGCCGCAGGGGGGCCAAAAACATTCAGTACTTC. It is translated as CASSRRGAKNIQYF.

V usage is TRBV20-1 and J usage is TRBJ2-3; a weak D match, TRBD2 (6 bases). This CDR3 is 18 amino acids long. The V end was cut by 0 bases, the J end by 6 bases, with 25 bases between. The germline gives CDR1 DFQATT, CDR2 SNEGSKA (reference sequence). CDR3 nucleotides: TGCAGTGCTAGAGATGGGGGGTATTTGCGACTCACTGGGGATACGCAGTATTTT. This translates into CSARDGGYLRLTGDTQYF.

The chain couples TRBV6-5 to TRBJ1-2; 11 positions agree with TRBD1. V lost 7 bases, J lost 8 bases, and 6 bases stayed unmatched. Germline loops: CDR1 MNHEY, CDR2 SVGAGI. This CDR3 spans 13 amino acids. The DNA of the CDR3 is TGTGCCAGCAAGCGGACAGGGGGCTTAGGCTACACCTTC. Translating gives CASKRTGGLGYTF.

This clonotype showed up just a few times. The CDR3 spells CASSQNGGLNIQYF. The CDR3, as DNA: TGTGCCAGCAGCCAAAACGGCGGGTTAAACATTCAGTACTTC. V usage is TRBV4-2 and J usage is TRBJ2-4; the D gene is possibly TRBD2 (5 bases). Germline V lookup: CDR1 LGHNA, CDR2 YNFKEQ. With 2 bases removed from V and 6 bases from J, the gap between germline ends came to 11 bases. The CDR3 spans 14 residues.